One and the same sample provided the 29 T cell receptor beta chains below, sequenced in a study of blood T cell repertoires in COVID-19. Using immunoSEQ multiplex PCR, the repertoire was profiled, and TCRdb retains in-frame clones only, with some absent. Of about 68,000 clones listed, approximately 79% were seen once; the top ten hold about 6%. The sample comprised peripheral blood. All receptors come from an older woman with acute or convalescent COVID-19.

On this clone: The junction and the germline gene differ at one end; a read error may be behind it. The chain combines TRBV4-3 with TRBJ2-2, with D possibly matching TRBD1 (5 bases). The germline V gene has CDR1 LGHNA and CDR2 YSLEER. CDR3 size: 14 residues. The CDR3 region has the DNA TGCGCCAGCGGCCAATATCAGGGTACCGGGGAGCTGTTTTTT. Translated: CASGQYQGTGELFF.

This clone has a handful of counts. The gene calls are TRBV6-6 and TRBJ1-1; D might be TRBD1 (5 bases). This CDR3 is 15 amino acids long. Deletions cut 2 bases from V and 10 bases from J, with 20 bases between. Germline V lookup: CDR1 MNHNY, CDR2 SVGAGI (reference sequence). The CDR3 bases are TGTGCCAGCAGTTACGGGCAGGGCGTTCTCTCAGTAGCTTTCTTT. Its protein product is CASSYGQGVLSVAFF.

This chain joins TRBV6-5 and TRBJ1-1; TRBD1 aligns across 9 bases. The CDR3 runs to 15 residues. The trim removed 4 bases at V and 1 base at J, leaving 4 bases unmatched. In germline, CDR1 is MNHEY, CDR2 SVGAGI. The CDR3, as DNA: TGTGCCAGCAGTTTGTACAGGGGGCGGAACACTGAAGCTTTCTTT. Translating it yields CASSLYRGRNTEAFF.

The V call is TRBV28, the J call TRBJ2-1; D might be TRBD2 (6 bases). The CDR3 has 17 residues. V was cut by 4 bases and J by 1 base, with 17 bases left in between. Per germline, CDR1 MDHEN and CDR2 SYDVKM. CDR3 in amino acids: CASSSQDGGGSYNEQFF. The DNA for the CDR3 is TGTGCCAGCAGTTCCCAGGATGGGGGAGGATCCTACAATGAGCAGTTCTTC.

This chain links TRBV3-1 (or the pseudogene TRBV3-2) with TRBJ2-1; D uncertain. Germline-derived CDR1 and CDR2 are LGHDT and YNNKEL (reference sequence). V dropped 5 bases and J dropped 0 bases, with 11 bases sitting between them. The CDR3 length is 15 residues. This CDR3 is CASSLRLSSYNEQFF. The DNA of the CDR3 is TGTGCCAGCAGCTTACGACTGAGCTCCTACAATGAGCAGTTCTTC.

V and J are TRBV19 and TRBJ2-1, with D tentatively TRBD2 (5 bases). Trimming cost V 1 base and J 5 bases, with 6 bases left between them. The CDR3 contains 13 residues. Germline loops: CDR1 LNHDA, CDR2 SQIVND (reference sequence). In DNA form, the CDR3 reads TGTGCCAGTAGTATAGGGAGGAACAATGAGCAGTTCTTC. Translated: CASSIGRNNEQFF.

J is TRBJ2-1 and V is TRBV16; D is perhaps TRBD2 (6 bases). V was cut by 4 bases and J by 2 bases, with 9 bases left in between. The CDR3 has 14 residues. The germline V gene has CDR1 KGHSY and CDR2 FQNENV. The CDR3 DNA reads TGTGCCAGCAGCCGGGGGGAGGCCTACAATGAGCAGTTCTTC. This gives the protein CASSRGEAYNEQFF. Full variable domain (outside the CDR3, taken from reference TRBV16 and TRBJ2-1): GEEVAQTPKHLVRGEGQKAKLYCAPIKGHSYVFWYQQVLKNEFKFLISFQNENVFDETGMPKERFSAKCLPNSPCSLEIQATKLEDSAVYFCASSRGEAYNEQFFGPGTRLTVL.

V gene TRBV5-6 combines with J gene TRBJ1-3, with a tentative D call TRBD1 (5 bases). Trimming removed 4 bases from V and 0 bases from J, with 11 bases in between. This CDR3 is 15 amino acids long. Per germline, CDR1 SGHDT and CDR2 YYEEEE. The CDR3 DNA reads TGTGCCAGCAGCGGGGGGATCCGCTCTGGAAACACCATATATTTT. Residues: CASSGGIRSGNTIYF.

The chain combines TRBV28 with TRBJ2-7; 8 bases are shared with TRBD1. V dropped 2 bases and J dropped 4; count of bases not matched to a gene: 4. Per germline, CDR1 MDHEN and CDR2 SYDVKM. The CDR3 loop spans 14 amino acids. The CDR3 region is CASSLRGQAYEQYF. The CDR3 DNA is TGTGCCAGCAGTTTAAGGGGACAGGCTTACGAGCAGTACTTC.

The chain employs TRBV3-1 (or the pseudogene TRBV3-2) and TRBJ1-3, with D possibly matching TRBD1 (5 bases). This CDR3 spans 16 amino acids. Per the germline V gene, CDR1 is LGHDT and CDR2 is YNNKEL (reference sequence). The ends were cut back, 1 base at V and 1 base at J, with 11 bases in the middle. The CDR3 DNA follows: TGTGCCAGCAGCCAAGGGGGCTCGAGTTCTGGAAACACCATATATTTT. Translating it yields CASSQGGSSSGNTIYF.

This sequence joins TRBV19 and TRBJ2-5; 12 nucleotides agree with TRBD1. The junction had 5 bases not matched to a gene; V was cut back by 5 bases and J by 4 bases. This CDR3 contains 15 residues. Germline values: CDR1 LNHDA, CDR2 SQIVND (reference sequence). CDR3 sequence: CASSSGQGARETQYF. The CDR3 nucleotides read TGTGCCAGTAGTTCGGGACAGGGGGCGAGAGAGACCCAGTACTTC.

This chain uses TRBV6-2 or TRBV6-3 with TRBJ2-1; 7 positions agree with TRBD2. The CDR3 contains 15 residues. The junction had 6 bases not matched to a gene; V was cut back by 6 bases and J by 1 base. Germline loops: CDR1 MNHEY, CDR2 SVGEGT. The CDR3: CASSVPGGSYNEQFF. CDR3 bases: TGTGCCAGCAGCGTCCCGGGGGGTTCCTACAATGAGCAGTTCTTC.

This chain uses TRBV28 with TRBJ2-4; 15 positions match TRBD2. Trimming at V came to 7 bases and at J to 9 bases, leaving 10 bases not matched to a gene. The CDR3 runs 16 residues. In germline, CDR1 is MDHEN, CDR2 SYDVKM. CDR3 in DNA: TGTGCCAGCATCGGACTAGCGGGGGGGCGGTATGGCATTCAGTACTTC. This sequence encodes CASIGLAGGRYGIQYF.

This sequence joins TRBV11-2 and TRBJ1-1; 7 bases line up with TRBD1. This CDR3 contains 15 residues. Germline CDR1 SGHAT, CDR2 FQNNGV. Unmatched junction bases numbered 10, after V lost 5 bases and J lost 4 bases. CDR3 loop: CASSLRQGGRTEAFF. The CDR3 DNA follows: TGTGCCAGCAGCCTTAGACAGGGCGGACGCACTGAAGCTTTCTTT.

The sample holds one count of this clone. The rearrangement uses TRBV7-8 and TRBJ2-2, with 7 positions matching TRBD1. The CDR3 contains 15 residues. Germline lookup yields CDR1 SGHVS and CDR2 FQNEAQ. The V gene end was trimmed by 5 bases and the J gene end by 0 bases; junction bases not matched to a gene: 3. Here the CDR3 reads CASSVGTANTGELFF. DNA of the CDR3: TGTGCCAGCAGCGTCGGGACAGCGAACACCGGGGAGCTGTTTTTT.

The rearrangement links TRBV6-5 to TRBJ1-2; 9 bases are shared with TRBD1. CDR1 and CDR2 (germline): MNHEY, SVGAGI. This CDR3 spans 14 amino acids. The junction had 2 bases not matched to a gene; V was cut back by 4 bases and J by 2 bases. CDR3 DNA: TGTGCCAGCAGTTTACAGGGGGCCAACTATGGCTACACCTTC. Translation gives CASSLQGANYGYTF.

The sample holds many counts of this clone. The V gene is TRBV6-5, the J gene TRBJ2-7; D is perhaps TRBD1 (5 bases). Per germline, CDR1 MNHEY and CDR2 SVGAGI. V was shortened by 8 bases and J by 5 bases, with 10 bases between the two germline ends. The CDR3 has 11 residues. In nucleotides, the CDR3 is TGTGCCAGCCACAGGTCCAACGAGCAGTACTTC. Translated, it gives CASHRSNEQYF.

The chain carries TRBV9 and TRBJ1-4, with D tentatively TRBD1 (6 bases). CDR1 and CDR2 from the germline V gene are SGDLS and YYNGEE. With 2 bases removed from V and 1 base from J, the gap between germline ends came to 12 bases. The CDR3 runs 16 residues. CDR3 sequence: CASSVSSGVTNEKLFF. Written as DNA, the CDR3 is TGTGCCAGCAGCGTGTCATCAGGGGTAACTAATGAAAAACTGTTTTTT.

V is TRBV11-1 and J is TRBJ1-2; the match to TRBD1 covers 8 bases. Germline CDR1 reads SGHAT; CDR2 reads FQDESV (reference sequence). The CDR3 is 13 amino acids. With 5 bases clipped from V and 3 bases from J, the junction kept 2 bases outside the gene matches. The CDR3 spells CASSPGQDYGYTF. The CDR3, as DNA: TGTGCCAGCAGCCCGGGACAGGACTATGGCTACACCTTC.

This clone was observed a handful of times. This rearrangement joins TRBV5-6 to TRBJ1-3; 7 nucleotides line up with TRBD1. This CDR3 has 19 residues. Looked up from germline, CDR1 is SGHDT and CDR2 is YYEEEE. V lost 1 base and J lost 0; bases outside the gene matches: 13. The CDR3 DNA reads TGTGCCAGCAGCTTGAGAGGGGAGGACAGGCGTCGCTCTGGAAACACCATATATTTT. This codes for CASSLRGEDRRRSGNTIYF.

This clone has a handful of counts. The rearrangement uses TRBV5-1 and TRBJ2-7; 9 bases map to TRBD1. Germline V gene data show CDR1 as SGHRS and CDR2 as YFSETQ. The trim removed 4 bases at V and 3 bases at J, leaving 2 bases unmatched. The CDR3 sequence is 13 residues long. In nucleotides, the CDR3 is TGCGCCAGCAGCCCGACAGGGGGCTACGAGCAGTACTTC. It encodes CASSPTGGYEQYF.

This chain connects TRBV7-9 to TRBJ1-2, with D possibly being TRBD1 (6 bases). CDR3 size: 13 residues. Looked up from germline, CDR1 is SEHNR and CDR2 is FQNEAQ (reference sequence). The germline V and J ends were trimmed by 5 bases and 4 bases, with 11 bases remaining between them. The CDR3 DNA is TGTGCCAGCAGCGTCGAGACAGGCTATGGCTACACCTTC. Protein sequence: CASSVETGYGYTF.

The CDR3 sequence is CASSPGLAGDLGIQYF. The DNA for the CDR3 is TGTGCCAGCAGCCCGGGACTAGCGGGGGACCTCGGCATTCAGTACTTC. V is TRBV9 and J is TRBJ2-4; 14 bases are shared with TRBD2. The V gene's germline CDR1 is SGDLS and CDR2 YYNGEE. CDR3 length: 16 amino acids. J lost 9 bases, V lost 4 bases, and 9 bases had no gene match.

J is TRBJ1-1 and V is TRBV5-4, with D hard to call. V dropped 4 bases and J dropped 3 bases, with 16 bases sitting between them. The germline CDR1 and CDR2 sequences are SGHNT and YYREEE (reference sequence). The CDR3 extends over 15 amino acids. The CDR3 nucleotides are TGTGCCAGCAGCCCGGGTGTCTATATGGACACTGAAGCTTTCTTT. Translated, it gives CASSPGVYMDTEAFF.

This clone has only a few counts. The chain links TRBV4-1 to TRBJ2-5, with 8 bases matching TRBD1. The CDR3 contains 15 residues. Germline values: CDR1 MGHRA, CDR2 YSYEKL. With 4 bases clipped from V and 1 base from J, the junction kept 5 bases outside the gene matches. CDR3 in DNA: TGCGCCAGCAGCCCACGACAGGGGACCCAAGAGACCCAGTACTTC. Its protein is CASSPRQGTQETQYF.

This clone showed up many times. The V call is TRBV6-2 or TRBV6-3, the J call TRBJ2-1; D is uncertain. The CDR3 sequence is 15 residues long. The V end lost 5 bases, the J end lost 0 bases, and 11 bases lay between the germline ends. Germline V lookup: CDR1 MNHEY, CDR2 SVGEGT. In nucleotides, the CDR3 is TGTGCCAGCAGTCTCGACACAAGCTCCTACAATGAGCAGTTCTTC. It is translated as CASSLDTSSYNEQFF.

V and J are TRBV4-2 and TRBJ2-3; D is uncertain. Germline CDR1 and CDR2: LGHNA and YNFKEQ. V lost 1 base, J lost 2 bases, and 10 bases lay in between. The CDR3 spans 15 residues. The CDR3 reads CASSQGGSPTDTQYF. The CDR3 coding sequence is TGTGCCAGCAGCCAAGGTGGCTCCCCCACAGATACGCAGTATTTT.

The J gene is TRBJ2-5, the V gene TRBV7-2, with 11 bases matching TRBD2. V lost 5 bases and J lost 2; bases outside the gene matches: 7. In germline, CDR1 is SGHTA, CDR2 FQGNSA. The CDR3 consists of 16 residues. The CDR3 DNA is TGTGCCAGCAGCACCCCGGGACTAGCGGAGCAAGAGACCCAGTACTTC. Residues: CASSTPGLAEQETQYF.

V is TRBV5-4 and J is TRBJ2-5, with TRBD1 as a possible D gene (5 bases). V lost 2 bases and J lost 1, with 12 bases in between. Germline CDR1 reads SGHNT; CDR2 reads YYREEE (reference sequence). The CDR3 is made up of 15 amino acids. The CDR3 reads CASSFTPQVQETQYF. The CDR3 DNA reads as TGTGCCAGCAGCTTTACCCCACAGGTCCAAGAGACCCAGTACTTC.